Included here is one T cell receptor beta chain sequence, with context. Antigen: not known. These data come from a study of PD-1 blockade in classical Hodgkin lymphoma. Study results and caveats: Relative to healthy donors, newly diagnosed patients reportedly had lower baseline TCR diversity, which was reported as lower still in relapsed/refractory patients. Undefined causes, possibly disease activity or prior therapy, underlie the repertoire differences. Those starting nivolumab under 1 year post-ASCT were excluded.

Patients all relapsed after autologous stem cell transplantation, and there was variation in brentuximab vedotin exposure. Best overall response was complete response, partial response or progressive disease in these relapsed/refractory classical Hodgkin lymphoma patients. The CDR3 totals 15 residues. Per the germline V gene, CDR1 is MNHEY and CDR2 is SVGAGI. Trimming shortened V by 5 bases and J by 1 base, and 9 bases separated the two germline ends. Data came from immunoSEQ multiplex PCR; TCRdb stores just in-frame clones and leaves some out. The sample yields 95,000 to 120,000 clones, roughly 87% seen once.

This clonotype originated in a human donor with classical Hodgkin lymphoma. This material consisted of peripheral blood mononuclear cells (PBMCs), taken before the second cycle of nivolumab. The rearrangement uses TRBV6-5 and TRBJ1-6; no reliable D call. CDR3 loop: CASSLGESYNSPLHF. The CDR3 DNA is TGTGCCAGCAGTCTCGGGGAATCCTATAATTCACCCCTCCACTTT.